Listed here is a single T cell receptor (beta chain). The table came from immunoSEQ multiplex PCR; TCRdb's copy has only in-frame clones and leaves some out. The table records about 700,000 clones, over 65% of them present only once. This record comes from a study of shared clonotypes between healthy human individuals. Sequencing input: memory CD4+ T cells sorted from blood. The subset was: CD45RA-negative fraction. The origin of this receptor is a woman aged 30 to 39 in good health.

CDR3 coding DNA: TGTGCCAGCAGTTCAGGGCGGGGACTAGCGGGAAGCCTTTACAATGAGCAGTTCTTC. This gives the protein CASSSGRGLAGSLYNEQFF. The chain links TRBV27 to TRBJ2-1, with TRBD2 matching 13 bases. This CDR3 is built from 19 residues. V was pared by 4 bases and J by 4 bases, with 13 bases of the junction left unmatched. CDR1 MNHEY and CDR2 SMNVEV come from the germline V gene (reference sequence).